The present T cell receptor beta chain was sequenced within a study of cytomegalovirus exposure and HLA in healthy donors. Primers for the PCR totalled 60 Vbeta and 13 Jbeta. Generated by immunoSEQ multiplex PCR, the TCRdb table keeps only in-frame clones and is missing some. Of 150,000 or so clones detected, about 85% appear once; the ten largest clones hold approximately 8%. Source material: PBMCs. The sequence came from a man under 40 in good health and CMV-seropositive.

This chain's CDR3 is CASSAAGLAISSSYNEQFF. As DNA, the CDR3 is TGTGCCAGCAGCGCTGCAGGACTAGCGATATCAAGCTCCTACAATGAGCAGTTCTTC. This chain connects TRBV9 to TRBJ2-1, with 9 bases fitting TRBD2. Germline lookup yields CDR1 SGDLS and CDR2 YYNGEE. After removal of 3 bases from V and 0 bases from J, the junction contained 13 bases not matched to a gene. The CDR3 sequence is 19 residues long.